One sample yielded the 7 T cell receptor beta chains listed below, sequenced in a study of T cells after yellow fever vaccination. TCRdb re-called the 5' RACE reads with MiXCR, one entry per CDR3 protein. The table includes some 350,000 distinct CDR3 sequences, almost 4% detected once. Source: PBMCs, taken 5 days after the yellow fever booster vaccination. These receptors were collected from a man aged 18 to 30 who received the YFV17D yellow fever vaccine.

The chain employs TRBV7-8 and TRBJ2-2, with D perhaps assigned TRBD1 or TRBD2 (6 bases each). The CDR3 spans 18 residues. CDR1 is SGHVS and CDR2 is FQNEAQ in the germline V gene. Trimming cost V 2 bases and J 5 bases, with 21 bases left between them. The CDR3 is CASSLPRQTRGPTGELFF. In DNA form, the CDR3 reads TGTGCCAGCAGCTTACCCCGACAGACCCGGGGGCCAACCGGGGAGCTGTTTTTT.

The V and J genes are TRBV12-3 or TRBV12-4 and TRBJ1-2; no definite D call. The CDR3 sequence is 10 residues long. The ends were cut back, 9 bases at V and 10 bases at J, with 12 bases in the middle. The CDR3 DNA reads TGTGCCAGTCGACCAGCCGACTACACCTTC. Its translation is CASRPADYTF.

The V call is TRBV2, the J call TRBJ1-1, with TRBD1 matching 9 bases. Germline V gene sequence: CDR1 SNHLY, CDR2 FYNNEI. The CDR3 sequence is 15 residues long. The V segment lost 7 bases and the J segment 1 base; nucleotides outside the gene matches: 7. The chain's CDR3 is CASNRLGQGNTEAFF. The CDR3 region has the DNA TGTGCCAGCAACCGATTGGGACAGGGGAACACTGAAGCTTTCTTT. Full variable domain (outside the CDR3, taken from reference TRBV2 and TRBJ1-1): EPEVTQTPSHQVTQMGQEVILRCVPISNHLYFYWYRQILGQKVEFLVSFYNNEISEKSEIFDDQFSVERPDGSNFTLKIRSTKLEDSAMYFCASNRLGQGNTEAFFGQGTRLTVV.

The chain employs TRBV5-1 and TRBJ1-5; 12 nucleotides line up with TRBD1. The CDR3 totals 15 residues. Per germline, CDR1 SGHRS and CDR2 YFSETQ. Losses at the gene ends were 4 bases for V and 6 bases for J; bases not matched to a gene: 5. The CDR3 nucleotides are TGCGCCAGCAGCCCCGGGACAGGGGGCACTCAGCCCCAGCATTTT. Translating gives CASSPGTGGTQPQHF.

On this clonotype itself: This may be a read error, as it is one base from a much larger clone. V and J are TRBV7-2 and TRBJ2-3; D uncertain. Deletions cut 6 bases from V and 1 base from J, with 8 bases between. CDR3 length equals 13 residues. Germline values: CDR1 SGHTA, CDR2 FQGNSA. The CDR3: CASRFSGTDTQYF. The DNA of the CDR3 is TGTGCCAGCAGATTTAGTGGCACAGATACGCAGTATTTT.

This clonotype was found many times. The chain combines TRBV2 with TRBJ2-7; TRBD1 or TRBD2 may be the D gene (5 bases each). The CDR3 runs to 12 residues. The germline CDR1 and CDR2 sequences are SNHLY and FYNNEI. V lost 7 bases and J lost 2, with 9 bases in between. Written as DNA, the CDR3 is TGTGCCAGCATGGGGGACGCCTACGAGCAGTACTTC. Amino acids: CASMGDAYEQYF.

This clonotype was seen at least ten times. The genes are TRBV7-9 and TRBJ2-7; the D is unclear. Germline V gives CDR1 SEHNR, CDR2 FQNEAQ (reference sequence). The CDR3 runs 13 residues. V gave up 0 bases and J gave up 6 bases, with 9 bases separating them. The CDR3 bases are TGTGCCAGCAGCTTAGCTGTGGTGAGCGAGCAGTACTTC. It encodes CASSLAVVSEQYF.